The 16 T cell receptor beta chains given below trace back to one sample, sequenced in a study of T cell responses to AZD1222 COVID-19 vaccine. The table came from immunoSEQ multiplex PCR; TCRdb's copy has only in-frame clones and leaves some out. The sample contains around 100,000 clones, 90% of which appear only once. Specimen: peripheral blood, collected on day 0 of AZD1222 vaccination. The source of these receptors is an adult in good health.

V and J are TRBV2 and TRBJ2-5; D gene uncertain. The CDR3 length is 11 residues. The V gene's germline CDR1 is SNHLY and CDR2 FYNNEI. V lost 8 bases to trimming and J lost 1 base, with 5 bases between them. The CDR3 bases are TGTGCCAGCGGCTTCCAAGAGACCCAGTACTTC. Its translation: CASGFQETQYF.

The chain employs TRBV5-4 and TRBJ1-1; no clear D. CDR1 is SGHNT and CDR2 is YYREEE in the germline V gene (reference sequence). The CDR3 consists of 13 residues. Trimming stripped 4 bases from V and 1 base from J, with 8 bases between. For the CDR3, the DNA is TGTGCCAGCAGCGTCGGATGGAACACTGAAGCTTTCTTT. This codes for CASSVGWNTEAFF. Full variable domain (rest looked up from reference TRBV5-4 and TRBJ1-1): ETGVTQSPTHLIKTRGQQVTLRCSSQSGHNTVSWYQQALGQGPQFIFQYYREEENGRGNFPPRFSGLQFPNYSSELNVNALELDDSALYLCASSVGWNTEAFFGQGTRLTVV.

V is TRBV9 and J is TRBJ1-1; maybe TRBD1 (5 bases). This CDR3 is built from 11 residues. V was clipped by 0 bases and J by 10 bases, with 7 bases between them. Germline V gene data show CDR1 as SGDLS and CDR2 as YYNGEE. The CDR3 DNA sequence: TGTGCCAGCAGCGTAGACGGGGCAGCTTTCTTT. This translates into CASSVDGAAFF.

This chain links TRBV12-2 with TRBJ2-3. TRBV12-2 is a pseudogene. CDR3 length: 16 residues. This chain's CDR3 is CASRLAGPPNADTQYF. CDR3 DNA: TGTGCAAGTCGCTTAGCCGGCCCGCCAAACGCAGATACGCAGTATTTT.

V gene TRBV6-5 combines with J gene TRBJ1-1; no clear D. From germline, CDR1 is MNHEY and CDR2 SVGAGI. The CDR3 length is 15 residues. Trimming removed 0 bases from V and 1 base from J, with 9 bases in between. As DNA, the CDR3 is TGTGCCAGCAGTTACTCGAATGCCAGGAACACTGAAGCTTTCTTT. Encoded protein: CASSYSNARNTEAFF.

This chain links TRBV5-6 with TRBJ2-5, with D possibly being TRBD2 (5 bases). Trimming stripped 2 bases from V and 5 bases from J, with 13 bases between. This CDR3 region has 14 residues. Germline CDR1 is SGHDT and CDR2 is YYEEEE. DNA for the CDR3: TGTGCCAGCAGCTTTCCGGGATTGGGTGAGACCCAGTACTTC. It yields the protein CASSFPGLGETQYF.

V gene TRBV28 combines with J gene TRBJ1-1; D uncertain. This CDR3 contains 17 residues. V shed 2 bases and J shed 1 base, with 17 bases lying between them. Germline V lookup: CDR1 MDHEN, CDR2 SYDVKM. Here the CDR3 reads CASSLHPTVVGNTEAFF. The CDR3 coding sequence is TGTGCCAGCAGTTTACACCCTACGGTTGTGGGGAACACTGAAGCTTTCTTT.

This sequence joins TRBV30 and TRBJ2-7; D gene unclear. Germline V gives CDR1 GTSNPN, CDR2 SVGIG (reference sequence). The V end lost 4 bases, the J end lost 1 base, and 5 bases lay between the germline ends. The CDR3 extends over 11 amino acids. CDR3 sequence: CAWTGSYEQYF. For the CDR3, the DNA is TGTGCCTGGACAGGATCCTACGAGCAGTACTTC.

CDR3 coding DNA: TGTGCCAGCAGCCAGGACAGAGGGGATGAAGCTTTCTTT. Amino acids: CASSQDRGDEAFF. The chain combines TRBV5-8 with TRBJ1-1; D might be TRBD1 (6 bases). CDR3 size: 13 residues. V gave up 4 bases and J gave up 7 bases, with 14 bases separating them. Germline CDR1 and CDR2: SGHTS and YDEGEE.

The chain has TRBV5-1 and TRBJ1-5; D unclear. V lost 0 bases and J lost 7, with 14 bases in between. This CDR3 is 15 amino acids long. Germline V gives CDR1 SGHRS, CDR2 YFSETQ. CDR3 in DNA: TGCGCCAGCAGCTTGGGTCCGGGAAATCAGCAGCCCCAGCATTTT. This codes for CASSLGPGNQQPQHF.

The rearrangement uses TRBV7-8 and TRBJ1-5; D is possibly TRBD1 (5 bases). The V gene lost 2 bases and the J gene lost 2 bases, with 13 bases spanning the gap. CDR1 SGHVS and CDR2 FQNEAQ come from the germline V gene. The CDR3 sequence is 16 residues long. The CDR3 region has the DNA TGTGCCAGCAGCTTATTCTTTCAGGGTCGCAATCAGCCCCAGCATTTT. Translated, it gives CASSLFFQGRNQPQHF.

Here the CDR3 reads CASSLGAEETQYF. The CDR3 DNA reads as TGTGCCAGCAGCTTAGGGGCAGAAGAGACCCAGTACTTC. The J gene is TRBJ2-5, the V gene TRBV11-2; D gene ambiguous. V shed 1 base and J shed 3 bases, with 6 bases lying between them. From germline, CDR1 is SGHAT and CDR2 FQNNGV. CDR3 length: 13 amino acids.

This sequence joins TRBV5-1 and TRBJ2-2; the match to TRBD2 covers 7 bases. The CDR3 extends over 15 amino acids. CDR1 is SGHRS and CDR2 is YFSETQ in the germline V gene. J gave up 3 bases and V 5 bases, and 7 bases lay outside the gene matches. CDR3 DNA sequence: TGCGCCAGCAGTTTGCTAGCGGATTACACCGGGGAGCTGTTTTTT. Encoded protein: CASSLLADYTGELFF.

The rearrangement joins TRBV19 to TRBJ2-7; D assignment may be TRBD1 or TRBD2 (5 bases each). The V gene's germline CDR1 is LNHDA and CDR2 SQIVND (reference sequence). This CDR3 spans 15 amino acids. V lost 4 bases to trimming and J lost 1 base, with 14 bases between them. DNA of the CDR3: TGTGCCAGTAGTACCGGGGCTCAACCTTCCTACGAGCAGTACTTC. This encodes CASSTGAQPSYEQYF. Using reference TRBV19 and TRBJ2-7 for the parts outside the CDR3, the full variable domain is DGGITQSPKYLFRKEGQNVTLSCEQNLNHDAMYWYRQDPGQGLRLIYYSQIVNDFQKGDIAEGYSVSREKKESFPLTVTSAQKNPTAFYLCASSTGAQPSYEQYFGPGTRLTVT.

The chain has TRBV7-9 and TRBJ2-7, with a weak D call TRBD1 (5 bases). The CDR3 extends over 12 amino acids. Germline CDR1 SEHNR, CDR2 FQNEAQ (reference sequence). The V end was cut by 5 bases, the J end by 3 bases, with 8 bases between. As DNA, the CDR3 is TGTGCCAGCAGCCAAGACAGCTACGAGCAGTACTTC. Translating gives CASSQDSYEQYF.

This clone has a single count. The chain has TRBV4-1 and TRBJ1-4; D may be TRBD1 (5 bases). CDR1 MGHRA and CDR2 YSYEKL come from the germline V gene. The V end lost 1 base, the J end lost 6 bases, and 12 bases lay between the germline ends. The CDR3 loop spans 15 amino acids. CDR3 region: CASSQGGQGYEKLFF. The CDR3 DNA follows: TGCGCCAGCAGCCAAGGGGGCCAGGGTTATGAAAAACTGTTTTTT.